These 24 T cell receptor beta chains originate from one sample sequenced in a study of T cells in Graves' hyperthyroidism and ophthalmopathy. Amplification of TCR beta CDR3 regions used RNA as the template. With the HTBI primer set, the TCR CDR3 went through a first round of RT-PCR. TCRdb fed the multiplex PCR reads into MiXCR, producing one record per CDR3 protein. Found here are 410,000 or so distinct CDR3 sequences, about 14% of them singletons; the top ten hold around 14%. What was sequenced was blood. The receptors shown here come from a man aged 18 to 29 with Graves' ophthalmopathy.

This chain links TRBV5-1 with TRBJ2-7, with D perhaps matching TRBD2 (6 bases). Trimming cost V 4 bases and J 7 bases, with 15 bases left between them. Germline assignment: CDR1 SGHRS and CDR2 YFSETQ. The CDR3 contains 13 residues. CDR3 amino acids: CASSAGRVEEQYF. The CDR3 bases are TGCGCCAGCAGCGCGGGACGGGTTGAAGAGCAGTACTTC.

This clonotype was seen a single time. V is TRBV24-1 and J is TRBJ2-1, with 11 bases aligning to TRBD2. CDR1 and CDR2 (germline): KGHDR, SFDVKD. This CDR3 has 15 amino acids. Trimming at V came to 1 base and at J to 10 bases, leaving 5 bases not matched to a gene. CDR3 sequence: CATSDFTSGSQEQFF. For the CDR3, the DNA is TGTGCCACCAGTGATTTTACTAGCGGGAGCCAGGAGCAGTTCTTC.

In its sample, this clonotype was seen many times. The CDR3 DNA reads TGTGCCAGCAGTGTGCGGGAGACCCAGTACTTC. Encoded protein: CASSVRETQYF. This rearrangement joins TRBV2 to TRBJ2-5; D is uncertain. CDR3 size: 11 residues. Germline V gives CDR1 SNHLY, CDR2 FYNNEI. V shed 4 bases and J shed 5 bases, with 5 bases lying between them.

This clonotype was seen repeatedly, ten times or more. This chain connects TRBV6-6 to TRBJ2-1, with no clear D. Germline V lookup: CDR1 MNHNY, CDR2 SVGAGI (reference sequence). This CDR3 region has 14 residues. V was pared by 0 bases and J by 4 bases, with 7 bases between. The CDR3 region is CASSYSGPYNEQFF. For the CDR3, the DNA is TGTGCCAGCAGTTACTCAGGGCCGTACAATGAGCAGTTCTTC.

In its sample, this clonotype was seen many times. This chain connects TRBV28 to TRBJ2-7; 7 bases match TRBD1. Looked up from germline, CDR1 is MDHEN and CDR2 is SYDVKM. The ends lost 10 bases at V and 5 bases at J; junction bases unmatched: 14. The CDR3 has 14 amino acids. The CDR3 here is CATETGTFTNEQYF. For the CDR3, the DNA is TGTGCCACCGAGACAGGGACATTTACTAACGAGCAGTACTTC.

This clonotype was found many times. This chain links TRBV7-2 with TRBJ1-1; possible D gene TRBD1, 6 bases. The CDR3 extends over 13 amino acids. From germline, CDR1 is SGHTA and CDR2 FQGNSA. The V end was cut by 2 bases, the J end by 8 bases, with 12 bases between. The CDR3 region has the DNA TGTGCCAGCAGCTTAACATATAGGGGGGAAGCTTTCTTT. Residues: CASSLTYRGEAFF.

The rearrangement joins TRBV12-3 or TRBV12-4 to TRBJ1-1; D might be TRBD1 (6 bases). The ends were cut back, 6 bases at V and 3 bases at J, with 14 bases in the middle. The CDR3 loop spans 14 amino acids. The CDR3 DNA sequence: TGTGCCAGCAGCTACAGGGTTTTGTACACTGAAGCTTTCTTT. As protein: CASSYRVLYTEAFF.

This clonotype has ten or more counts. The rearrangement uses TRBV11-2 and TRBJ2-4, with D unresolved. From germline, CDR1 is SGHAT and CDR2 FQNNGV. The CDR3 consists of 16 residues. V was shortened by 5 bases and J by 2 bases, with 16 bases between the two germline ends. The CDR3 reads CASSARHVVSKNIQYF. DNA for the CDR3: TGTGCCAGCAGCGCACGACACGTAGTCTCCAAAAACATTCAGTACTTC.

This clonotype came up many times. In DNA, the CDR3 is TGTGCCACCAAGGACCGTACTAATCAGCCCCAGCATTTT. It translates to CATKDRTNQPQHF. The chain joins TRBV6-2 or TRBV6-3 to TRBJ1-5; D ambiguous. The CDR3 is 13 amino acids. The germline V gene has CDR1 MNHEY and CDR2 SVGEGT. The V end lost 10 bases, the J end lost 4 bases, and 14 bases lay between the germline ends.

This chain links TRBV10-2 with TRBJ2-1; 11 bases are a match to TRBD1. The junction had 13 bases not matched to a gene; V was cut back by 7 bases and J by 8 bases. Per the germline V gene, CDR1 is WSHSY and CDR2 is SAAADI. This CDR3 spans 16 amino acids. CDR3 amino acids: CASTTLRDRGRHEQFF. CDR3 coding DNA: TGCGCCAGCACCACTCTCCGGGACAGGGGGAGGCATGAGCAGTTCTTC.

This clonotype was counted at least ten times. The chain employs TRBV2 and TRBJ2-7; no clear D. Trimming removed 4 bases at V and 2 bases at J, with 6 bases between. The CDR3 is 12 amino acids. CDR1 and CDR2 (germline): SNHLY, FYNNEI. The CDR3 coding sequence is TGTGCCAGCAGTGTACAGCCCTACGAGCAGTACTTC. Its protein is CASSVQPYEQYF.

This clonotype was counted at least ten times. The chain is built from TRBV29-1 and TRBJ1-1; TRBD1 aligns across 9 bases. CDR3 length equals 14 residues. The junction had 11 bases not matched to a gene; V was cut back by 7 bases and J by 5 bases. The germline CDR1 and CDR2 sequences are SQVTM and ANQGSEA. The CDR3 reads CSAISGTGRTEAFF. As DNA, the CDR3 is TGCAGCGCGATCTCCGGGACAGGGCGGACTGAAGCTTTCTTT.

There are many counts of this clonotype. The chain couples TRBV6-1 to TRBJ2-7; no clear D gene. In germline, CDR1 is MNHNS, CDR2 SASEGT. Trimming cost V 4 bases and J 3 bases, with 10 bases left between them. There are 13 residues in the CDR3. In nucleotides, the CDR3 is TGTGCCAGCAGTGTGAGCAGTCTCTACGAGCAGTACTTC. Its protein product is CASSVSSLYEQYF.

This clonotype was picked up many times. The chain combines TRBV18 with TRBJ1-1; possible D gene TRBD1, 5 bases. CDR1 is KGHSH, CDR2 LQKENI, per germline. The CDR3 covers 16 residues. V lost 6 bases and J lost 5, with 22 bases in between. The CDR3 loop reads CASSLQPAGAGTEAFF. Here the CDR3 DNA reads TGTGCCAGCTCCCTCCAGCCGGCCGGGGCTGGGACTGAAGCTTTCTTT.

The table lists this clonotype with many counts. The chain links TRBV20-1 to TRBJ1-5; 8 bases fit TRBD1. CDR1 and CDR2 (germline): DFQATT, SNEGSKA (reference sequence). CDR3 size: 16 residues. The trim removed 0 bases at V and 6 bases at J, leaving 10 bases unmatched. CDR3 nucleotides: TGCAGTGCTAGAGAACAGGCCGGGACAGGTGGTCAGCCCCAGCATTTT. Translating it yields CSAREQAGTGGQPQHF.

This clonotype showed up many times. The chain combines TRBV6-1 with TRBJ2-3; 14 bases map to TRBD2. Unmatched junction bases numbered 9, after V lost 10 bases and J lost 3 bases. CDR1 is MNHNS and CDR2 is SASEGT in the germline V gene. This CDR3 has 16 amino acids. This CDR3 is CATSHGTSGGTDTQYF. For the CDR3, the DNA is TGTGCCACCTCCCACGGGACTAGCGGGGGTACAGATACGCAGTATTTT.

This clonotype was observed many times. The rearrangement uses TRBV2 and TRBJ2-5; 14 bases agree with TRBD2. The ends lost 4 bases at V and 6 bases at J; junction bases unmatched: 4. CDR1 and CDR2 from the germline V gene are SNHLY and FYNNEI. The CDR3 runs to 15 residues. CDR3 nucleotide sequence: TGTGCCAGCAGTGGACTAGCGGGAGGGCAGAAGACCCAGTACTTC. This codes for CASSGLAGGQKTQYF.

This clonotype has ten or more counts. The chain employs TRBV11-2 and TRBJ2-1, with no clear D. V was shortened by 7 bases and J by 8 bases, with 15 bases between the two germline ends. Germline assignment: CDR1 SGHAT and CDR2 FQNNGV. This CDR3 spans 13 amino acids. For the CDR3, the DNA is TGTGCCAGCACCGGCGGTGGCCGAGATGAGCAGTTCTTC. Protein sequence: CASTGGGRDEQFF.

This clonotype was recorded at least ten times. This chain joins TRBV5-1 and TRBJ2-1; 9 nucleotides match TRBD2. This CDR3 has 16 residues. V dropped 2 bases and J dropped 4; count of bases not matched to a gene: 7. Germline assignment: CDR1 SGHRS and CDR2 YFSETQ. CDR3 in DNA: TGCGCCAGCAGCTTTTCTGCGGGAGGGTCATACAATGAGCAGTTCTTC. Encoded protein: CASSFSAGGSYNEQFF.

This clonotype was seen repeatedly, ten times or more. The rearrangement joins TRBV5-1 to TRBJ2-5; possibly TRBD2 for D (5 bases). V was shortened by 2 bases and J by 5 bases, with 13 bases between the two germline ends. This CDR3 has 14 amino acids. The germline CDR1 and CDR2 sequences are SGHRS and YFSETQ. CDR3 sequence: CASSLAAPRETQYF. As DNA, the CDR3 is TGCGCCAGCAGCTTAGCGGCACCTCGGGAGACCCAGTACTTC.

This clonotype was detected many times. This sequence joins TRBV10-1 and TRBJ2-5; 9 bases are a match to TRBD1. The CDR3 consists of 15 residues. V shed 2 bases, J shed 1 base, and the junction held 2 bases outside the gene matches. Germline-derived CDR1 and CDR2 are WNHNN and SYGVQD (reference sequence). CDR3 loop: CASSEGGQGQETQYF. The CDR3 DNA follows: TGCGCCAGCAGTGAGGGGGGACAGGGCCAAGAGACCCAGTACTTC.

This clonotype was seen ten or more times. The chain employs TRBV12-3 or TRBV12-4 and TRBJ2-3; TRBD2 might be the D (6 bases). This CDR3 region has 14 residues. The V and J ends lost 1 base and 2 bases respectively, with 7 bases between them. Written as DNA, the CDR3 is TGTGCCAGCAGTTTAGGCGGGACCACAGATACGCAGTATTTT. Translation: CASSLGGTTDTQYF.

The CDR3 DNA reads TGTGCCAGCAGATTCGGAGGAGACTCCTACGAGCAGTACTTC. It specifies CASRFGGDSYEQYF. The V call is TRBV2, the J call TRBJ2-7, with D tentatively TRBD2 (5 bases). The germline V and J ends were trimmed by 6 bases and 0 bases, with 12 bases remaining between them. The germline V gene has CDR1 SNHLY and CDR2 FYNNEI. The CDR3 is 14 residues long.

CDR3: CASRWAGANVLTF. The CDR3 DNA sequence: TGTGCCAGCAGGTGGGCTGGGGCCAACGTCCTGACTTTC. The V and J genes are TRBV6-1 and TRBJ2-6; D call uncertain. The germline V gene encodes CDR1 MNHNS and CDR2 SASEGT. This CDR3 is 13 amino acids long. V was pared by 6 bases and J by 2 bases, with 5 bases between.